What follows are 24 T cell receptor beta chains derived from one specimen sequenced in a study of cytomegalovirus exposure and HLA in healthy donors. The PCR made use of 60 Vbeta and 13 Jbeta primers. The protocol was immunoSEQ multiplex PCR, while the TCRdb copy is restricted to in-frame clones and leaves out a portion. The table shows about 160,000 clones, with about three quarters occurring only once. The specimen was PBMCs. The receptor set was obtained from a woman in her twenties or thirties in good health and CMV-seronegative.

The chain carries TRBV6-1 and TRBJ1-2; TRBD1 might be the D (6 bases). Germline CDR1 is MNHNS and CDR2 is SASEGT. The CDR3 sequence is 13 residues long. V gave up 1 base and J gave up 10 bases, with 13 bases separating them. The CDR3 DNA is TGTGCCAGCAGTGAAGGGGTGGACAGATCCTACACCTTC. Amino acid sequence: CASSEGVDRSYTF.

The chain combines TRBV7-6 with TRBJ2-7; 7 bases map to TRBD2. Germline V lookup: CDR1 SGHVS, CDR2 FNYEAQ. CDR3 length: 15 amino acids. J was trimmed by 5 bases and V by 1 base; bases with no gene match: 8. The CDR3 protein is CASSLGDWGGDEQYF. CDR3 DNA: TGTGCCAGCAGCTTAGGAGACTGGGGGGGGGACGAGCAGTACTTC.

In its sample, this clone was seen a few times. The chain has TRBV29-1 and TRBJ2-4; 7 bases fit TRBD1. Trimming took 7 bases from V and 5 from J; bases not matched to a gene: 8. Germline V CDR1 and CDR2: SQVTM, ANQGSEA. The CDR3 totals 13 residues. In nucleotides, the CDR3 is TGCAGCGGTCTACAGGGGCGGCAAAACATTCAGTACTTC. It encodes CSGLQGRQNIQYF.

This clone has just one count. This rearrangement joins TRBV7-9 to TRBJ2-3, with TRBD2 matching over 10 bases. This CDR3 has 15 amino acids. Germline V gene data show CDR1 as SEHNR and CDR2 as FQNEAQ (reference sequence). The J segment lost 6 bases and the V segment lost 5 bases, leaving 8 bases of the junction unmatched. In nucleotides, the CDR3 is TGTGCCAGCAGCGATCGACTAGCGGGTACTGATACGCAGTATTTT. Translating it yields CASSDRLAGTDTQYF.

This chain links TRBV28 with TRBJ2-1, with 11 bases fitting TRBD2. CDR3 length equals 15 residues. From germline, CDR1 is MDHEN and CDR2 SYDVKM. With 3 bases clipped from V and 9 bases from J, the junction kept 7 bases outside the gene matches. For the CDR3, the DNA is TGTGCCAGCAGTTTGGACGCACTAGCGGGGGTTGAGCAGTTCTTC. This codes for CASSLDALAGVEQFF. The full variable domain, with the rest looked up from reference TRBV28 and TRBJ2-1, is DVKVTQSSRYLVKRTGEKVFLECVQDMDHENMFWYRQDPGLGLRLIYFSYDVKMKEKGDIPEGYSVSREKKERFSLILESASTNQTSMYLCASSLDALAGVEQFFGPGTRLTVL.

The V gene is TRBV28, the J gene TRBJ1-2, with D possibly being TRBD1 (5 bases). V lost 10 bases and J 2 bases, leaving 8 bases between the germline ends. The germline V gene encodes CDR1 MDHEN and CDR2 SYDVKM. This CDR3 spans 11 amino acids. CDR3 protein: CAIQGNYGYTF. The CDR3, as DNA: TGTGCCATCCAGGGAAACTATGGCTACACCTTC.

This clone occurred a few times. The chain has TRBV2 and TRBJ1-2, with D maybe TRBD1 (5 bases). This CDR3 region has 14 residues. V was cut by 1 base and J by 4 bases, with 10 bases left in between. The germline gives CDR1 SNHLY, CDR2 FYNNEI. Written as DNA, the CDR3 is TGTGCCAGCAGTGAAGGACAGACTTTCTATGGCTACACCTTC. This translates into CASSEGQTFYGYTF.

The V gene is TRBV10-3, the J gene TRBJ1-2; 9 bases agree with TRBD1. This CDR3 is built from 17 residues. V was pared by 2 bases and J by 0 bases, with 7 bases of the junction left unmatched. Germline V gene data show CDR1 as ENHRY and CDR2 as SYGVKD. In DNA form, the CDR3 reads TGTGCCATCAGTGAGGGCGACAGGGGGTCCCCTAACTATGGCTACACCTTC. Translating it yields CAISEGDRGSPNYGYTF.

This clone was observed a few times. The CDR3 sequence is CASKQGWNEKLFF. The CDR3 DNA sequence: TGTGCCAGTAAACAGGGGTGGAATGAAAAACTGTTTTTT. The chain has TRBV19 and TRBJ1-4, with 7 positions matching TRBD1. The CDR3 length is 13 residues. The germline gives CDR1 LNHDA, CDR2 SQIVND (reference sequence). V lost 7 bases, J lost 5 bases, and 4 bases stayed unmatched. Variable domain in full (rest from reference TRBV19 and TRBJ1-4): DGGITQSPKYLFRKEGQNVTLSCEQNLNHDAMYWYRQDPGQGLRLIYYSQIVNDFQKGDIAEGYSVSREKKESFPLTVTSAQKNPTAFYLCASKQGWNEKLFFGSGTQLSVL.

In its sample, this clone was seen a few times. The CDR3 reads CASSSSPGQGPETQYF. CDR3 DNA: TGTGCCAGCTCCTCCTCTCCGGGACAGGGGCCAGAGACCCAGTACTTC. This chain connects TRBV4-2 to TRBJ2-5; 10 bases are a match to TRBD1. Per the germline V gene, CDR1 is LGHNA and CDR2 is YNFKEQ. J lost 4 bases, V lost 8 bases, and 13 bases had no gene match. CDR3 length: 16 residues.

The CDR3 is CASSNRGNNSPLHF. For the CDR3, the DNA is TGTGCCAGCAGTAACCGGGGTAATAATTCACCCCTCCACTTT. The chain is built from TRBV27 and TRBJ1-6, with D unresolved. The CDR3 totals 14 residues. CDR1 and CDR2 (germline): MNHEY, SMNVEV (reference sequence). V lost 5 bases to trimming and J lost 5 bases, with 10 bases between them.

The chain uses TRBV28 and TRBJ1-4; 7 positions agree with TRBD1. The germline gives CDR1 MDHEN, CDR2 SYDVKM. CDR3 length: 16 residues. J was trimmed by 0 bases and V by 3 bases; bases with no gene match: 4. CDR3: CASSFTGVSTNEKLFF. The CDR3, as DNA: TGTGCCAGCAGTTTCACAGGGGTTTCAACTAATGAAAAACTGTTTTTT.

This chain links TRBV2 with TRBJ2-5; tentatively, D is TRBD1 (5 bases). Deletions cut 3 bases from V and 5 bases from J, with 13 bases between. From germline, CDR1 is SNHLY and CDR2 FYNNEI. The CDR3 totals 14 residues. CDR3 sequence reads: CASSEDGAAETQYF. The DNA of the CDR3 is TGTGCCAGCAGTGAGGATGGGGCCGCGGAGACCCAGTACTTC.

This chain links TRBV7-4 with TRBJ2-7, with 8 nucleotides matching TRBD1. V was pared by 4 bases and J by 0 bases, with 14 bases of the junction left unmatched. CDR1 is SGHVT and CDR2 is SQSDAQ in the germline V gene. There are 18 residues in the CDR3. This CDR3 is CASSSTTGVLVLSYEQYF. The DNA for the CDR3 is TGTGCCAGCAGCTCAACGACAGGGGTTCTAGTCCTCTCCTACGAGCAGTACTTC.

The V gene is TRBV6-6, the J gene TRBJ2-1, with 10 bases matching TRBD2. CDR1 is MNHNY and CDR2 is SVGAGI in the germline V gene (reference sequence). The CDR3 has 16 amino acids. The ends lost 6 bases at V and 1 base at J; junction bases unmatched: 6. CDR3 coding DNA: TGTGCCAGCAGGATTAGCGGGGGGCCTTCCTACAATGAGCAGTTCTTC. This encodes CASRISGGPSYNEQFF.

The V and J genes are TRBV28 and TRBJ2-1, with D perhaps matching TRBD2 (5 bases). V lost 3 bases and J lost 0, with 12 bases in between. The length of the CDR3 is 16 residues. Germline V CDR1 and CDR2: MDHEN, SYDVKM. CDR3 sequence: CASSLSGFSSYNEQFF. CDR3 nucleotides: TGTGCCAGCAGTTTGAGCGGCTTTAGCTCCTACAATGAGCAGTTCTTC.

V and J are TRBV4-2 and TRBJ1-3; no clear D gene. The germline gives CDR1 LGHNA, CDR2 YNFKEQ. The ends were cut back, 0 bases at V and 1 base at J, with 7 bases in the middle. This CDR3 is built from 15 residues. The CDR3 is CASSQEGESGNTIYF. The CDR3 nucleotides are TGTGCCAGCAGCCAAGAGGGAGAGTCTGGAAACACCATATATTTT.

The rearrangement uses TRBV6-5 and TRBJ1-2, with a weak D call TRBD1 (6 bases). The germline V gene encodes CDR1 MNHEY and CDR2 SVGAGI. The V gene lost 2 bases and the J gene lost 4 bases, with 14 bases spanning the gap. This CDR3 is built from 15 residues. CDR3 protein: CASSYEGGWPYGYTF. The CDR3 coding sequence is TGTGCCAGCAGTTACGAGGGGGGGTGGCCCTATGGCTACACCTTC.

The CDR3 sequence: CSSDCQGIPGNTIYF. Written as DNA, the CDR3 is TGCAGCTCGGACTGCCAAGGGATCCCTGGAAACACCATATATTTT. V usage is TRBV29-1 and J usage is TRBJ1-3; D gene ambiguous. With 8 bases removed from V and 2 bases from J, the gap between germline ends came to 19 bases. Germline CDR1 is SQVTM and CDR2 is ANQGSEA. The CDR3 is 15 amino acids.

V is TRBV4-2 and J is TRBJ2-1; 7 nucleotides match TRBD2. The CDR3 is 13 amino acids. Germline trimming cut 4 bases from V and 4 bases from J; bases unmatched to any gene: 1. Germline lookup yields CDR1 LGHNA and CDR2 YNFKEQ. CDR3 DNA: TGTGCCAGCAGCCGGGGACTATACAATGAGCAGTTCTTC. It yields the protein CASSRGLYNEQFF.

This clone was detected only a few times. The same CDR3 also results from other DNA sequences found in this sample. V usage is TRBV5-1 and J usage is TRBJ2-7; the match to TRBD2 covers 14 bases. From germline, CDR1 is SGHRS and CDR2 YFSETQ. The ends lost 4 bases at V and 3 bases at J; junction bases unmatched: 3. The CDR3 runs to 15 residues. This chain's CDR3 is CASSPGTSGGYEQYF. In DNA form, the CDR3 reads TGCGCCAGCAGCCCGGGGACTAGCGGGGGCTACGAGCAGTACTTC.

The V call is TRBV5-1, the J call TRBJ2-1; 7 nucleotides line up with TRBD2. The CDR3 covers 16 residues. The V segment lost 6 bases and the J segment 7 bases; nucleotides outside the gene matches: 16. Germline lookup yields CDR1 SGHRS and CDR2 YFSETQ. The CDR3 protein is CASNLKVNGGTNEQFF. The CDR3 nucleotides are TGCGCCAGCAACCTCAAGGTCAACGGGGGGACTAATGAGCAGTTCTTC.

The chain links TRBV6-1 to TRBJ1-6; the match to TRBD1 covers 9 bases. V lost 6 bases, J lost 6 bases, and 6 bases stayed unmatched. CDR3 length: 15 residues. CDR1 MNHNS and CDR2 SASEGT come from the germline V gene. The DNA of the CDR3 is TGTGCCAGCAGGGCCGGGACAGGGTTTAATTCACCCCTCCACTTT. Translation gives CASRAGTGFNSPLHF.

The chain carries TRBV6-1 and TRBJ2-7; no firm D call. The length of the CDR3 is 12 residues. Germline V gene sequence: CDR1 MNHNS, CDR2 SASEGT. The germline V and J ends were trimmed by 6 bases and 5 bases, with 11 bases remaining between them. CDR3 DNA sequence: TGTGCCAGCAGCCCAGGATGGGACGAGCAGTACTTC. This sequence encodes CASSPGWDEQYF.